These T cell receptor beta chains were read from a single sample in a study of T cell responses to AZD1222 COVID-19 vaccine. Method: immunoSEQ multiplex PCR; TCRdb's copy keeps in-frame clones and lacks some. Found here are some 150,000 clones, approximately 91% of them singletons; the top ten hold roughly 7%. The sequencing used peripheral blood, collected after recovery from COVID-19. The receptors here all came from an adult who had recovered from COVID-19. Each CDR3 is given with its conserved first and last residue. The D gene is left open where the match is weak. The listing skips clone size in some rows; elsewhere it reads once, few, many or a size class.

clone_size	d_call	j_call	v_call	cdr3_nt	cdr3_aa
NA	NA	TRBJ1-5	TRBV2	TGTGCCTGCATTCAGGACGTCAATCAGCCCCAGCATTTT	CACIQDVNQPQHF
NA	NA	TRBJ1-1	TRBV7-9	TGTGCCAGCAGCTCGCCACGGGAAGGGACTGAAGCTTTCTTT	CASSSPREGTEAFF
NA	TRBD1	TRBJ2-7	TRBV19	TGTGCCAGTAGTTTCGCCGGGACAGGGGTCCACGAGCAGTACTTC	CASSFAGTGVHEQYF
NA	TRBD2	TRBJ2-1	TRBV7-3	TGTGCCAGCAGCCCAGAGGTAGCGGGGGGACATTTATACAATGAGCAGTTCTTC	CASSPEVAGGHLYNEQFF
NA	NA	TRBJ1-1	TRBV7-9	TGTGCCAGCAGCTTAGCAGGGAGGGACACTGAAGCTTTCTTT	CASSLAGRDTEAFF
NA	NA	TRBJ1-2	TRBV7-9	TGTGCCAGCAGCTTAGGGCAGTACAACTATGGCTACACCTTC	CASSLGQYNYGYTF
NA	NA	TRBJ2-2	TRBV24-1	TGTGCCACCAGTGACCTGGGACTGGCCCTCGGGCACGGGGAGCTGTTTTTT	CATSDLGLALGHGELFF
NA	NA	TRBJ2-5	TRBV28	TGTGCCAGCAGTTCGACCGGGGGCAACGTGGAGACCCAGTACTTC	CASSSTGGNVETQYF
NA	NA	TRBJ2-3	TRBV19	TGTGCCAGTAAGCGAGGGGGGGAGGCAGATACGCAGTATTTT	CASKRGGEADTQYF
NA	NA	TRBJ1-6	TRBV10-2	TGCGCCAGCAGTGAAGGGAATCAAGTCAATTCACCCCTCCACTTT	CASSEGNQVNSPLHF
NA	NA	TRBJ1-5	TRBV7-5	TGTGTCAGAAGCTTAGTGTCGGGCGAGCCCCAGCATTTT	CVRSLVSGEPQHF
NA	TRBD1	TRBJ1-2	TRBV7-2	TGTGCCAGCAGCTTACGGGCAGGGGGTGGCGGAGATAACTATGGCTACACCTTC	CASSLRAGGGGDNYGYTF
once	NA	TRBJ2-5	TRBV25-1	TGTGCCAGCAGTGATGCCTTCGCGGTCCAAGAGACCCAGTACTTC	CASSDAFAVQETQYF
NA	NA	TRBJ2-6	TRBV18	TGTGCCAGCTCACAATACGGGCCTGGGGCCAACGTCCTGACTTTC	CASSQYGPGANVLTF
NA	NA	TRBJ1-5	TRBV18	TGTGCCAGCTCACCCGAGGCCAGGGCGCCCCAGCATTTT	CASSPEARAPQHF
few	TRBD1	TRBJ2-7	TRBV7-6	TGTGCCAGCAGCGGGGCGGGACAGGAGAGCTACGAGCAGTACTTC	CASSGAGQESYEQYF
NA	NA	TRBJ1-5	TRBV6-6	TGTGCCAGCAGACCGGGCCCCTATAGCAATCAGCCCCAGCATTTT	CASRPGPYSNQPQHF
few	TRBD1	TRBJ1-5	TRBV29-1	TGCAGCGTGGGACAGGGGGCAGGTCAGCCCCAGCATTTT	CSVGQGAGQPQHF
NA	TRBD1	TRBJ2-5	TRBV13	TGTGCCAGCAGCCACAGGGGGCGCGGAGAGACCCAGTACTTC	CASSHRGRGETQYF
NA	NA	TRBJ2-3	TRBV10-3	TGTGCCATCCGGCTAGGAGATACGCAGTATTTT	CAIRLGDTQYF
NA	TRBD2	TRBJ2-5	TRBV7-9	TGTGCCAGCAGCATCGGGACTAGCGGGATCCAAGAGACCCAGTACTTC	CASSIGTSGIQETQYF
NA	TRBD1	TRBJ2-3	TRBV5-1	TGCGCCAGCAGCGGACAGGGTGGACCAGATACGCAGTATTTT	CASSGQGGPDTQYF
NA	TRBD1	TRBJ2-2	TRBV2	TGTGCCAGCACCCTCAGGGGGACAGGGAACACCGGGGAGCTGTTTTTT	CASTLRGTGNTGELFF
NA	NA	TRBJ2-5	TRBV24-1	TGTGCCACCAGTGATTTGGGGGGAGAGACCCAGTACTTC	CATSDLGGETQYF
NA	NA	TRBJ1-3	TRBV7-9	TGTGCCAGCAGCTTAGATCGAGGAAACACCATATATTTT	CASSLDRGNTIYF
NA	NA	TRBJ1-5	TRBV19	TGTGCCAGTAGTATAGAAGGACGGAGCAATCAGCCCCAGCATTTT	CASSIEGRSNQPQHF
NA	NA	TRBJ1-5	TRBV2	TGTGCCAGCAGTGATGACGGGATTGGCGATCAGCCCCAGCATTTT	CASSDDGIGDQPQHF
NA	TRBD1	TRBJ1-2	TRBV28	TGTGCCAGCAGTGGGACAGTCTATGGCTACACCTTC	CASSGTVYGYTF
NA	NA	TRBJ2-2	TRBV5-4	TGTGCCAGCAGCTTGGCCTGGGGGCCGGGGGAGCTGTTTTTT	CASSLAWGPGELFF
NA	TRBD2	TRBJ2-1	TRBV19	TGTGCCAGTAGTATTTCGATAGCGGGTTCGGCAGGCTCCTACAATGAGCAGTTCTTC	CASSISIAGSAGSYNEQFF
NA	NA	TRBJ1-2	TRBV19	TGTGCCAGTACTCGCGGTGATAGAGGCTACACCTTC	CASTRGDRGYTF
NA	TRBD1	TRBJ1-1	TRBV2	TGTGCCAGCAAAATAGTACAGGGGGCGGGTGAAGCTTTCTTT	CASKIVQGAGEAFF
NA	TRBD2	TRBJ2-7	TRBV14	TGTGCCAGCAGTCGGACTAGTTGGGGGAAGCAGCAGTACTTC	CASSRTSWGKQQYF
NA	TRBD2	TRBJ2-1	TRBV7-3	TGTGCCAGCAGCTTAAGCCCTCCGAGCGGGAGGAAGGACAATGAGCAGTTCTTC	CASSLSPPSGRKDNEQFF
NA	NA	TRBJ1-1	TRBV5-1	TGCGCCAGCAGCTTGGCCGAGGGGGAAGGGGGAGCTTTCTTT	CASSLAEGEGGAFF
NA	NA	TRBJ1-1	TRBV19	TGTGCCAGTGGGGGTGGGGCTGAAGCTTTCTTT	CASGGGAEAFF
NA	NA	TRBJ2-1	TRBV28	TGTGCCAGCAGGAGCAGGGCGGACTCCTACAATGAGCAGTTCTTC	CASRSRADSYNEQFF
once	TRBD1	TRBJ2-7	TRBV7-9	TGTGCCTCCGGGACAGGGGGCTACGAGCAGTACTTC	CASGTGGYEQYF
NA	NA	TRBJ2-5	TRBV29-1	TGCAGCGTTGATGCGGGCTCGGGCGAGACCCAGTACTTC	CSVDAGSGETQYF
NA	NA	TRBJ1-2	TRBV29-1	TGCAGCGTTGAAGCCAGACACTATGGCTACACCTTC	CSVEARHYGYTF
NA	NA	TRBJ1-1	TRBV28	TGTGCCAGCAGTTTACCGGGAAGGGGAACTGAAGCTTTCTTT	CASSLPGRGTEAFF
NA	TRBD2	TRBJ2-7	TRBV28	TGTGCCAGCTGTAGCGGGGCCACCTACGAGCAGTACTTC	CASCSGATYEQYF
NA	TRBD2	TRBJ2-1	TRBV9	TGTGCCAGCAGCGCGGGACTAGCGGAGATGGGATCCTACAATGAGCAGTTCTTC	CASSAGLAEMGSYNEQFF
NA	TRBD1	TRBJ1-2	TRBV5-1	TGCGCCAGCAGCGGCGGACAGGGGGATTTGTGGGATGGCTACACCTTC	CASSGGQGDLWDGYTF
NA	TRBD1	TRBJ1-2	TRBV2	TGTGCCAGCAGACGACAGGGGGCGGACACCTTC	CASRRQGADTF
NA	NA	TRBJ1-2	TRBV29-1	TGCAGCGCCGGGGGGACCACAACGGGCTACACCTTC	CSAGGTTTGYTF
NA	NA	TRBJ2-2	TRBV12-3/TRBV12-4	TGTGCCAGCAGTTCAGGGCTATCCGGGGAGCTGTTTTTT	CASSSGLSGELFF
NA	NA	TRBJ1-1	TRBV6-5	TGTGCCAGCAGTTATACAGGGTTTAACACTGAAGCTTTCTTT	CASSYTGFNTEAFF
NA	NA	TRBJ1-4	TRBV11-2	TGTGCCAGCAGCTTAGCGGCTGGGGCCAGGGCTGATGAAAAACTGTTTTTT	CASSLAAGARADEKLFF
NA	TRBD2	TRBJ2-5	TRBV19	TGTGCCAGTAGTACCCAATCCTGGACTAGCGGGAGAGAGACCCAGTACTTC	CASSTQSWTSGRETQYF
NA	NA	TRBJ2-7	TRBV12-3/TRBV12-4	TGTGCCAGCAGCCGGGACGCCTACGAGCAGTACTTC	CASSRDAYEQYF
NA	TRBD1	TRBJ1-2	TRBV12-3/TRBV12-4	TGTGCCAGCAGCGCCACAGGGGTCCATGGCTACACCTTC	CASSATGVHGYTF
NA	TRBD1	TRBJ1-6	TRBV14	TGTGCCAGCAGCCTGGGGGGGACAGGAAATTCACCCCTCCACTTT	CASSLGGTGNSPLHF